The clone carrying this T cell receptor (beta chain) was counted at least ten times. Its antigen remains unidentified. The sample is drawn from a study of early T cells in non-severe SARS-CoV-2 infection. Study context: Sequencing targeted bulk RNA from unsorted whole blood, leaving chains unpaired.

Notes on the study in general: VDJdb matching, biased toward anti-spike CD8 responses, missed private and CD4 specificities.

CDR3 length equals 11 residues. The germline gives CDR1 DFQATT, CDR2 SNEGSKA (reference sequence). Trimming pared 6 bases from V and 3 bases from J, leaving 8 bases between. Unique molecular identifier tags were affixed to discrete cDNA molecules. A single record per CDR3 protein comes from TCRdb applying MiXCR to the 5' RACE reads. The repertoire holds 53,000 or so distinct CDR3 sequences, approximately 12% seen once, with just over 2.5% in the top ten. The chain recombines TRBV20-1 with TRBJ2-5; perhaps TRBD2 as D (6 bases). The sample here was whole blood, taken at baseline. This sequence was found in an adult who was a healthcare worker with PCR-confirmed SARS-CoV-2 infection or an uninfected control (not recorded which). The CDR3 is CSARGEETQYF. The CDR3, as DNA: TGCAGTGCGCGCGGGGAAGAGACCCAGTACTTC.